The T cell receptor (beta chain) under discussion was sequenced for a study of cytomegalovirus exposure and HLA in healthy donors. The trim removed 6 bases at V and 5 bases at J, leaving 6 bases unmatched. The CDR3 has 13 residues. Germline V gene data show CDR1 as SGHNT and CDR2 as YENEEA. Use of 60 Vbeta and 13 Jbeta primers characterized the PCR. Clones were sequenced by immunoSEQ multiplex PCR, and TCRdb holds only the in-frame ones, with some missing. The table records 130,000 to 150,000 clones, around 75% of them present only once. This clone came up a few times. Sequenced sample: PBMCs. The rearrangement joins TRBV11-3 to TRBJ1-2, with 7 bases lining up with TRBD1. The clonotype comes from a woman between 18 and 29 years old in good health and CMV-seronegative. CDR3 amino acids: CASSMGQIYGYTF. The CDR3 DNA is TGTGCCAGCAGTATGGGACAGATTTATGGCTACACCTTC. Using reference TRBV11-3 and TRBJ1-2 for the parts outside the CDR3, the full variable domain is EAGVVQSPRYKIIEKKQPVAFWCNPISGHNTLYWYLQNLGQGPELLIRYENEEAVDDSQLPKDRFSAERLKGVDSTLKIQPAELGDSAVYLCASSMGQIYGYTFGSGTRLTVV.